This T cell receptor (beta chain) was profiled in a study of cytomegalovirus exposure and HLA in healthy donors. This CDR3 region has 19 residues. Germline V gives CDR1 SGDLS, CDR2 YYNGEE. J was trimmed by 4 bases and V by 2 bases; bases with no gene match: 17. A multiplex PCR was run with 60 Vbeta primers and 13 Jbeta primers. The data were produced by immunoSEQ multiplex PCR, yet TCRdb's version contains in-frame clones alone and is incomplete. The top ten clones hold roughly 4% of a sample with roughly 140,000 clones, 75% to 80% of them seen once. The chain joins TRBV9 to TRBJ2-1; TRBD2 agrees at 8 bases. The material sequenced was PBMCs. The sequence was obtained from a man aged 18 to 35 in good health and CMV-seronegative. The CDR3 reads CASSVSGGPSFGWYNEQFF. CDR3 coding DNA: TGTGCCAGCAGCGTGTCGGGAGGGCCTTCGTTTGGGTGGTACAATGAGCAGTTCTTC. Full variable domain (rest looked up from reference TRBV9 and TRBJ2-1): DSGVTQTPKHLITATGQRVTLRCSPRSGDLSVYWYQQSLDQGLQFLIQYYNGEERAKGNILERFSAQQFPDLHSELNLSSLELGDSALYFCASSVSGGPSFGWYNEQFFGPGTRLTVL.